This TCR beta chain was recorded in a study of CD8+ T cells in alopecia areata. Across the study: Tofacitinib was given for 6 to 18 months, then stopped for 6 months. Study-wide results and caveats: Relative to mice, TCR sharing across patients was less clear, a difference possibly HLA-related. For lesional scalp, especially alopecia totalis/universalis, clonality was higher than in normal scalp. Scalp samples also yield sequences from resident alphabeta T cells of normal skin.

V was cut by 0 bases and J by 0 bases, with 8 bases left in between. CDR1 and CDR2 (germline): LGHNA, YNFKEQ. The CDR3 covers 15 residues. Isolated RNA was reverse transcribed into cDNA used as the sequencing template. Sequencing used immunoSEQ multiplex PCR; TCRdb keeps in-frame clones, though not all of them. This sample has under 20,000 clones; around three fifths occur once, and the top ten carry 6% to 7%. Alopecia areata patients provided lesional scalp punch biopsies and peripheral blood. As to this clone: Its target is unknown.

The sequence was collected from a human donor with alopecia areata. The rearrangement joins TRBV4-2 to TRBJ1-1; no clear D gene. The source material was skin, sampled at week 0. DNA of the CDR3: TGTGCCAGCAGCCAAGATGGGCAGATGAACACTGAAGCTTTCTTT. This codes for CASSQDGQMNTEAFF.